This TCR beta chain was sequenced during a study of CD8 T cells in ankylosing spondylitis. The sample holds many counts of this clonotype. Its specificity is not known. The junction does not match germline at one end; this may be a read error. Findings of the study overall: Earlier studies detected some motif variants in reactive arthritis synovial fluid and blood. Matched ankylosing spondylitis synovial fluid reportedly showed significant enrichment of disease-linked clones. Roughly eight highly homologous variants formed a TCR beta motif that appeared characteristic of ankylosing spondylitis blood.

The CDR3 is 15 amino acids. Germline-derived CDR1 and CDR2 are SGHRS and YFSETQ. In making TCR beta libraries, quantitative 5'-RACE with molecular barcodes was used. One entry per CDR3 protein results from TCRdb running MiXCR on the 5' RACE reads. The table records 150,000 to 200,000 distinct CDR3 sequences, roughly 11% of them present only once. The V and J genes are TRBV5-1 and TRBJ2-2; the D gene is possibly TRBD2 (6 bases). Sequencing used blood, either unsorted or a sorted T cell fraction (not recorded which). The source is a male donor with ankylosing spondylitis or in good health (not recorded which). The CDR3 bases are TGCGCCAGCGGCTTCGGGACTGAGAACACCGGGGAGCTGTTTTTT. Its protein is CASGFGTENTGELFF.